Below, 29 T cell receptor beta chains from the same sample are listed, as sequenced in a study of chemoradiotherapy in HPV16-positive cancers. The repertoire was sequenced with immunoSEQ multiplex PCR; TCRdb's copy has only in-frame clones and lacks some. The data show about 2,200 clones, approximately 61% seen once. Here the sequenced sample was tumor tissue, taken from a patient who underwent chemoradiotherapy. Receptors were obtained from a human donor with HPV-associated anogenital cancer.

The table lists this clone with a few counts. CDR3 residues: CAWGQYSNQPQHF. CDR3 in DNA: TGTGCCTGGGGACAGTATAGCAATCAGCCCCAGCATTTT. V gene TRBV30 combines with J gene TRBJ1-5, with D tentatively TRBD1 (6 bases). Germline-derived CDR1 and CDR2 are GTSNPN and SVGIG (reference sequence). This CDR3 comprises 13 residues. Trimming pared 5 bases from V and 0 bases from J, leaving 8 bases between.

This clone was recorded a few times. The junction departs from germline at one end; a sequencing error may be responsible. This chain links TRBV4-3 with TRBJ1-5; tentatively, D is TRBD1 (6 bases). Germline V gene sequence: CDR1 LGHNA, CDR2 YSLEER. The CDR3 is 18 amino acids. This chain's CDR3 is CASSQGVKRGEKQSAPAF. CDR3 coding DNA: TGCGCCAGCAGCCAAGGGGTAAAAAGGGGGGAAAAGCAATCAGCCCCAGCATTT.

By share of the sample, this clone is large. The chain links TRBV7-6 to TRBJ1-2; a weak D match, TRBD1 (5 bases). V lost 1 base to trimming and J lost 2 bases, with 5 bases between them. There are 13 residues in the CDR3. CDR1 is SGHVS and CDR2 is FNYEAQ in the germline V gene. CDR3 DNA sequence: TGTGCCAGCAGCTTAGGACAGAACTATGGCTACACCTTC. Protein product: CASSLGQNYGYTF.

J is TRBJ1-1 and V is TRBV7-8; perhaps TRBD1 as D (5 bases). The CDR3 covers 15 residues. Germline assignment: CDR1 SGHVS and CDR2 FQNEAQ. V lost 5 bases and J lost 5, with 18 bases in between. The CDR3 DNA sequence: TGTGCCAGCAGCCTCATAGACAGTGGGTTTACTGAAGCTTTCTTT. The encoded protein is CASSLIDSGFTEAFF.

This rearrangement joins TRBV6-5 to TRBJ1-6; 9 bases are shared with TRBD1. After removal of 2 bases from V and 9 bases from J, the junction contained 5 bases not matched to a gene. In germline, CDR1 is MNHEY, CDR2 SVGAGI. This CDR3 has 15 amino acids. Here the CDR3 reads CASSYPTGGVSPLHF. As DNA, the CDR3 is TGTGCCAGCAGTTACCCCACAGGGGGCGTTTCACCCCTCCACTTT.

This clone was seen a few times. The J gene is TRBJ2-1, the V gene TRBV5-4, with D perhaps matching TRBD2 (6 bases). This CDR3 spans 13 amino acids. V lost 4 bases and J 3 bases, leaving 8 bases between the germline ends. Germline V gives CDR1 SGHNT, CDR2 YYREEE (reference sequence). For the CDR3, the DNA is TGTGCCAGCAGCAGGGAGGACTACAATGAGCAGTTCTTC. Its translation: CASSREDYNEQFF.

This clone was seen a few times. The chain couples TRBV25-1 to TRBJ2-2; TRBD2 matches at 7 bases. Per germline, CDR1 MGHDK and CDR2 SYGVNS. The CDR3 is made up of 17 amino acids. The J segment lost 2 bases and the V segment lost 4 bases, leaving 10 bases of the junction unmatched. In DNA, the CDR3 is TGTGCCAGCAGTGGGCTCAATAGCGGGTCTAACACCGGGGAGCTGTTTTTT. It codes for CASSGLNSGSNTGELFF.

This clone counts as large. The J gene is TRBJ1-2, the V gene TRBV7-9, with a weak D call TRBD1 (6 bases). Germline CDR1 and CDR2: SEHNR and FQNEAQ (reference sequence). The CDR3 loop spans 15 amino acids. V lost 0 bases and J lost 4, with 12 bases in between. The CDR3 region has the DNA TGTGCCAGCAGCTTAGCCGGGGGGCCCGGCTATGGCTACACCTTC. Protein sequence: CASSLAGGPGYGYTF.

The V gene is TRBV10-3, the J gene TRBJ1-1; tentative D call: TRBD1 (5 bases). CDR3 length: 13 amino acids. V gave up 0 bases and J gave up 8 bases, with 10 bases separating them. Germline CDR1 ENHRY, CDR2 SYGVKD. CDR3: CAISESQGEEAFF. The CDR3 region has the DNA TGTGCCATCAGTGAGTCGCAAGGGGAAGAAGCTTTCTTT.

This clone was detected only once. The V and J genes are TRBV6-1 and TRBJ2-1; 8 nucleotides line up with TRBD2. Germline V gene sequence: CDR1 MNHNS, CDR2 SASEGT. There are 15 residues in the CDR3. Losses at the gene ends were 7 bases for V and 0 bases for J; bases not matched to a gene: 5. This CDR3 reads CASTRAGASYNEQFF. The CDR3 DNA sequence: TGTGCCAGCACGAGAGCGGGAGCCTCCTACAATGAGCAGTTCTTC.

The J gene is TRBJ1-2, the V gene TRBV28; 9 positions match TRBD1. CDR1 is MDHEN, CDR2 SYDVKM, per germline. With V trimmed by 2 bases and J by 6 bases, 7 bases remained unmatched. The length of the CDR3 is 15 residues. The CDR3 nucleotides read TGTGCCAGCAGTTTAACGGGGGGACAGGGAAATGGCTACACCTTC. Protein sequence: CASSLTGGQGNGYTF.

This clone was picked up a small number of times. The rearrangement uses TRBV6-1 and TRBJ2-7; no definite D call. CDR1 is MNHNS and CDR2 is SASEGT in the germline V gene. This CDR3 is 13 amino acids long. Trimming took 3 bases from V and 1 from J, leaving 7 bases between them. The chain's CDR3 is CASSEGGSYEQYV. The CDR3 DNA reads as TGTGCCAGCAGTGAGGGCGGATCCTACGAGCAGTACGTC.

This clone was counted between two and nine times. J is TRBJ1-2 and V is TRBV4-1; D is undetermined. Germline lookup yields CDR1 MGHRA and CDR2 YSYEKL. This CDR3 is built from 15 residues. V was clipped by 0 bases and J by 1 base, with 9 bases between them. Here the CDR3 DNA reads TGCGCCAGCAGCCAAGATTTTGGCAGTAACTATGGCTACACCTTC. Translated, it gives CASSQDFGSNYGYTF.

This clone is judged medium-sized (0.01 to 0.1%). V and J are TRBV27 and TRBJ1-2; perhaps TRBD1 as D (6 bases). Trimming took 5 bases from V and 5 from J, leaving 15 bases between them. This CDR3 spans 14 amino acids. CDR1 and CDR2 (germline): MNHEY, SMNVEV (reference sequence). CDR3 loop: CASSITGQDYGYTF. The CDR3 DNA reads TGTGCCAGCAGTATTACGGGACAAGATTATGGCTACACCTTC.

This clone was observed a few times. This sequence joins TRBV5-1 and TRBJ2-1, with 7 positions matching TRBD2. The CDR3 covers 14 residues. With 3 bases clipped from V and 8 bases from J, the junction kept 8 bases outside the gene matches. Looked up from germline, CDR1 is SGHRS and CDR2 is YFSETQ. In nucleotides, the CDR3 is TGCGCCAGCAGCTGGACTGGACTAGTCGATGAGCAGTTCTTC. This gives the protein CASSWTGLVDEQFF.

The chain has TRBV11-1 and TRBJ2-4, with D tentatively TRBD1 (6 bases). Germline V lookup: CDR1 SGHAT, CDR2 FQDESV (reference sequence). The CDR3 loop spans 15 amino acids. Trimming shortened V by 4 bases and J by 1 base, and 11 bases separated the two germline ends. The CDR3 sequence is CASSSPTGAKNIQYF. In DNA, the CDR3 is TGTGCCAGCAGCTCACCCACAGGGGCCAAAAACATTCAGTACTTC.

The CDR3 sequence: CASSKAAWSGEWYTEAFF. Here the CDR3 DNA reads TGTGCCAGCAGCAAAGCGGCCTGGTCCGGGGAATGGTACACTGAAGCTTTCTTT. J is TRBJ1-1 and V is TRBV21-1. TRBV21-1 is designated a pseudogene. This CDR3 has 18 amino acids.

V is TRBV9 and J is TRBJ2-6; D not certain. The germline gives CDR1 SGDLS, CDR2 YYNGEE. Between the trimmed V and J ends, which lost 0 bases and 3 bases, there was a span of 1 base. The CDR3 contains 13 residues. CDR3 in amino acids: CASSVDGANVLTF. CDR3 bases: TGTGCCAGCAGCGTAGATGGGGCCAACGTCCTGACTTTC.

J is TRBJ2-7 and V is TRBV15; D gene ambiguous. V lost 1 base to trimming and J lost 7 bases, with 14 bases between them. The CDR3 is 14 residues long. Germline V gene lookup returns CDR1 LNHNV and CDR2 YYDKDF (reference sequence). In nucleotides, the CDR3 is TGTGCCACCAGCAGAGGATCGACCTTGGCAGAGCAGTACGTC. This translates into CATSRGSTLAEQYV.

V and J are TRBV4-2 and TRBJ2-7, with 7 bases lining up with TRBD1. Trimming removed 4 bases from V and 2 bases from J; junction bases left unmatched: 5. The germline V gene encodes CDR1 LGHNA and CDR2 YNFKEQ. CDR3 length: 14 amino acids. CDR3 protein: CASSPWDSPYEQYV. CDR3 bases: TGTGCCAGCAGCCCATGGGACAGCCCCTACGAGCAGTACGTC.

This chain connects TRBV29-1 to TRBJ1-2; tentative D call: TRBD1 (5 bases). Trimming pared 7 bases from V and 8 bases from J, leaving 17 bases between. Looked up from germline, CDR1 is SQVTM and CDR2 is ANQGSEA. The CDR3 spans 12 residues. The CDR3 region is CSAAQGFEGYTF. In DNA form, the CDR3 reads TGCAGCGCTGCCCAGGGTTTCGAGGGCTACACCTTC.

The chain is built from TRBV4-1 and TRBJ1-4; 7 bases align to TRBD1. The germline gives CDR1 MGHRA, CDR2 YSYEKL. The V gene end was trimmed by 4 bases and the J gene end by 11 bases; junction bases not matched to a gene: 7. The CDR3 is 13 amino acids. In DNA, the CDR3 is TGCGCCAGCAGCCGGGACAGAAAAAGGAAACTGTTTTTT. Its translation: CASSRDRKRKLFF.

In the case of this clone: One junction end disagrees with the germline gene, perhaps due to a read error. This CDR3 reads CASSQDTGSAYGYTF. In DNA, the CDR3 is TGCGCCAGCAGCCAAGATACCGGGAGCGCCTATGGCTACACCTTC. The rearrangement uses TRBV7-2 and TRBJ1-2; D call uncertain. From germline, CDR1 is SGHTA and CDR2 FQGNSA. The CDR3 totals 15 residues.

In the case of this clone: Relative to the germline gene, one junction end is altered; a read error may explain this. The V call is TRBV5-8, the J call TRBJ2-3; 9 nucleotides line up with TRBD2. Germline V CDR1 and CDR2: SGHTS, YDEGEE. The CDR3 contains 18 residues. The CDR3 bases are TGCGCCAGCAGCCAAGAGCTTCAGGCTAGCGGGGCCACAGATACGCAGTATTTT. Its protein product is CASSQELQASGATDTQYF.

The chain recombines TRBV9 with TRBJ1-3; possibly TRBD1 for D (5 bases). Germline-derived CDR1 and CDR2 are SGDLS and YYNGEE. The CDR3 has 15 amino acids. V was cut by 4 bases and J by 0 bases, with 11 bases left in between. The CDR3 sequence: CASSITGRSGNTIYF. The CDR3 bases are TGTGCCAGCAGCATCACAGGCCGCTCTGGAAACACCATATATTTT. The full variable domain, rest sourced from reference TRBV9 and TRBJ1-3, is DSGVTQTPKHLITATGQRVTLRCSPRSGDLSVYWYQQSLDQGLQFLIQYYNGEERAKGNILERFSAQQFPDLHSELNLSSLELGDSALYFCASSITGRSGNTIYFGEGSWLTVV.

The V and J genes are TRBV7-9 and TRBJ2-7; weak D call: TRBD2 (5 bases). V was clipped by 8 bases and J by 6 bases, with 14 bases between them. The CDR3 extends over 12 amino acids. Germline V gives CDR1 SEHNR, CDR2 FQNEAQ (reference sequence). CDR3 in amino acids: CASGDGMSEQYF. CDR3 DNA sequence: TGTGCCAGCGGTGACGGGATGAGCGAGCAGTACTTC. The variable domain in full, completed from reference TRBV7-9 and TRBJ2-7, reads DTGVSQNPRHKITKRGQNVTFRCDPISEHNRLYWYRQTLGQGPEFLTYFQNEAQLEKSRLLSDRFSAERPKGSFSTLEIQRTEQGDSAMYLCASGDGMSEQYFGPGTRLTVT.

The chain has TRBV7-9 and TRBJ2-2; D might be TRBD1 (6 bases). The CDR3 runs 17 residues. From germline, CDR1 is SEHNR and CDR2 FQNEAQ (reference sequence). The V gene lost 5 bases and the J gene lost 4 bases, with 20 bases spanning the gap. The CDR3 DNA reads TGTGCCAGCAGCCTCCAACAGGGTCTAGGATCCACCGGGGAGCTGTTTTTT. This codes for CASSLQQGLGSTGELFF.

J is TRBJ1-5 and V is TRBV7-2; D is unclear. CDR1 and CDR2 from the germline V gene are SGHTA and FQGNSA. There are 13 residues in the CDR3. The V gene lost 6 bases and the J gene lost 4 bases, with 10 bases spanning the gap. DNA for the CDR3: TGTGCCAGCAGTACGGACGTAAATCAGCCCCAGCATTTT. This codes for CASSTDVNQPQHF.

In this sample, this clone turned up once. CDR3 sequence: CASSLQGTDTQYF. In DNA, the CDR3 is TGTGCCAGCAGCTTACAGGGCACAGATACGCAGTATTTT. The chain couples TRBV11-3 to TRBJ2-3; D gene unclear. The CDR3 contains 13 residues. Trimming pared 2 bases from V and 1 base from J, leaving 4 bases between. From germline, CDR1 is SGHNT and CDR2 YENEEA.